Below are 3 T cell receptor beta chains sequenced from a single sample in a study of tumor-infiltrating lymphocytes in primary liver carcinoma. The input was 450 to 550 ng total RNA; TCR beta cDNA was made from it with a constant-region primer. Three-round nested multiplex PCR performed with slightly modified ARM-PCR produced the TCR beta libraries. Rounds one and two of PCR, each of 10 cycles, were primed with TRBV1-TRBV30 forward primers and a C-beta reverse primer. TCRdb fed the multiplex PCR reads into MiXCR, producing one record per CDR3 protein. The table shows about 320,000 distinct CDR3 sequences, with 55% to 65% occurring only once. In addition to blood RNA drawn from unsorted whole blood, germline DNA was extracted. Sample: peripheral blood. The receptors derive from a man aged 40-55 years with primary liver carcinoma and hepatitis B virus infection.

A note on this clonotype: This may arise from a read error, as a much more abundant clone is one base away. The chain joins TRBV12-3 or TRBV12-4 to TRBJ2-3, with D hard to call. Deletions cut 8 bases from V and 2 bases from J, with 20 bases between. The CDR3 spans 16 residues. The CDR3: CASRSRDRATTDTQYF. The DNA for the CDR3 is TGTGCCAGCCGCTCCCGCGACCGGGCCACCACAGATACGCAGTATTTT.

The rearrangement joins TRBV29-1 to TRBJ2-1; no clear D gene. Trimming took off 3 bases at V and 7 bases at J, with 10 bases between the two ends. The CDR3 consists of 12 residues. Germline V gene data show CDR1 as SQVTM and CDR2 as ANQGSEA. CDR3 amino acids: CSVDDNGNEQFF. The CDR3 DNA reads TGCAGCGTTGATGACAATGGGAATGAGCAGTTCTTC.

The CDR3 reads CASSQIAGIREKLFF. The CDR3 bases are TGCGCCAGCAGCCAAATAGCCGGGATTAGGGAAAAACTGTTTTTT. J is TRBJ1-4 and V is TRBV4-3; D is unclear. This CDR3 spans 15 amino acids. Germline V CDR1 and CDR2: LGHNA, YSLEER. V was clipped by 2 bases and J by 8 bases, with 15 bases between them.